This TCR beta chain was identified during a study of T-cell memory formation after mild COVID-19. Study-wide results and caveats: A second wave expanding day 15 to 37 was CD4+-biased; contracting clones were balanced. The SARS-CoV-2 specificity of second-wave clones reaching peak at day 37 remained unverified.

TCRdb passed the 5' RACE reads through MiXCR, listing each CDR3 protein once. The sample yields 430,000 or so distinct CDR3 sequences, approximately 25% seen once. Remarks on this clonotype: Its target is unknown.

The TCR comes from an adult woman who had mild COVID-19 (a few samples of this study predate the infection). Cell type and time point are not known. The specimen sequenced was PBMCs or a T cell subset sorted from them (not recorded which).

This CDR3 is CASSEIPRLSGGAIDTQYF. Here the CDR3 DNA reads TGTGCCAGCAGTGAAATCCCAAGGTTGAGCGGGGGGGCGATAGATACGCAGTATTTT. The chain employs TRBV6-1 and TRBJ2-3, with 10 bases lining up with TRBD2. Germline loops: CDR1 MNHNS, CDR2 SASEGT. V shed 2 bases and J 5 bases; nucleotides not matched to a gene: 16. The CDR3 covers 19 residues.